This T cell receptor beta chain was recorded in a study of OX40 agonist ivuxolimab in advanced cancers. Overall study: Patients were 82.7% male with ages roughly 23 to 79, mean about 60. Previous treatment with anti-PD-1, anti-PD-L1 or anti-CTLA-4 therapy was allowed; 35% to 50% had received some.

The repertoire was sequenced with immunoSEQ multiplex PCR; TCRdb's copy has only in-frame clones and lacks some. The table shows about 15,000 clones, with under 65% occurring only once. Study outcomes and limitations: CD4+ and CD8+ T cells in blood underwent clonal expansion by week 6 at 0.1 to 3.0 mg/kg.

A few counts support this clone. Its matching antigen is unknown. V was trimmed by 4 bases and J by 2 bases, leaving 16 bases between them. Germline V gives CDR1 SGHTS, CDR2 YDEGEE. This CDR3 has 15 residues. The rearrangement uses TRBV5-8 and TRBJ2-7, with a possible D match to TRBD1 (6 bases). The receptor's source is an adult with an advanced solid tumor such as melanoma, head and neck, liver or kidney cancer. Source: CD4+ or CD8+ T cells sorted from blood, taken in a trial of the OX40 agonist ivuxolimab. CDR3: CASSPYSGQAYEQYF. DNA of the CDR3: TGTGCCAGCAGCCCCTACTCGGGACAAGCCTACGAGCAGTACTTC. Using reference TRBV5-8 and TRBJ2-7 for the parts outside the CDR3, the full variable domain is EAGVTQSPTHLIKTRGQQATLRCSPISGHTSVYWYQQALGLGLQFLLWYDEGEERNRGNFPPRFSGRQFPNYSSELNVNALELEDSALYLCASSPYSGQAYEQYFGPGTRLTVT.